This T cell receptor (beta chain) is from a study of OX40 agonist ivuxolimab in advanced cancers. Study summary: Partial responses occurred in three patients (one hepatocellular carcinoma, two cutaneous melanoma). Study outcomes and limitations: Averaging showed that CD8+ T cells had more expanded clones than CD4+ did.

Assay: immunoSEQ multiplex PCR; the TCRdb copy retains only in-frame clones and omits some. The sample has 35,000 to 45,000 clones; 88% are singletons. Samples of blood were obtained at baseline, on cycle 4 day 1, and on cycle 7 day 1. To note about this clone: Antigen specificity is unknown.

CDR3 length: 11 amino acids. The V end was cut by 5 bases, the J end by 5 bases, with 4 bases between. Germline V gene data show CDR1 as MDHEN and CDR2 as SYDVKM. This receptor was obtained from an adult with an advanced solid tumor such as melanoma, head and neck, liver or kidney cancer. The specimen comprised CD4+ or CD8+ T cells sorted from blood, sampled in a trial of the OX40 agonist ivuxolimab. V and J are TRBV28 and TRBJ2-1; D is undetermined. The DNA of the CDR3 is TGTGCCAGCAGTCTAGACAATGAGCAGTTCTTC. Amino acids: CASSLDNEQFF.